This T cell receptor (beta chain) is from a study of shared clonotypes between healthy human individuals. Assay used: immunoSEQ multiplex PCR; TCRdb lists only in-frame clones, some missing. This sample has about 490,000 clones, with roughly 85% found just once. Donation came from healthy HIV-negative adults that had no recent acute infections or vaccinations. Each sample came from a Caucasian adult donor living in Nashville, Tennessee. This CDR3 spans 15 amino acids. Trimming removed 5 bases from V and 0 bases from J, with 13 bases in between. CDR1 and CDR2 (germline): SGHAT, FQNNGV. This receptor was taken from a woman in her thirties or forties in good health. Some clones in this sample may be carry-over from other donors' samples. The V gene is TRBV11-2, the J gene TRBJ1-1; D possibly corresponds to TRBD1 (6 bases). Sequencing input: PBMCs. The CDR3 coding sequence is TGTGCCAGCAGCGTCCCAGACAGGATGAACACTGAAGCTTTCTTT. Its protein is CASSVPDRMNTEAFF.